This T cell receptor beta chain originates from a study of cytomegalovirus exposure and HLA in healthy donors. Use of 60 Vbeta and 13 Jbeta primers characterized the PCR. Libraries were prepared by immunoSEQ multiplex PCR; TCRdb keeps only in-frame clonotypes and omits some of them. The table lists 200,000 to 250,000 clones, just under 85% of them singletons. Study-wide findings and caveats: There were a few CMV-associated chains whose specificity for CMV antigens was confirmed in vitro. Analyses of presence/absence relied on an assumption of roughly uniform sequencing depth across donors.

This clone came up once. The antigen remains undetermined. Material for sequencing was PBMCs. This TCR came from a middle-aged woman in good health and CMV-seronegative.

CDR3 amino acids: CAWSPGRGRETQYF. In DNA, the CDR3 is TGTGCCTGGAGTCCAGGGCGGGGACGAGAGACCCAGTACTTC. The rearrangement links TRBV30 to TRBJ2-5; the D gene is possibly TRBD2 (6 bases). The CDR3 has 14 residues. Germline V gene sequence: CDR1 GTSNPN, CDR2 SVGIG (reference sequence). V lost 2 bases to trimming and J lost 4 bases, with 14 bases between them. The full variable domain, its missing parts supplied by reference TRBV30 and TRBJ2-5, is SQTIHQWPATLVQPVGSPLSLECTVEGTSNPNLYWYRQAAGRGLQLLFYSVGIGQISSEVPQNLSASRPQDRQFILSSKKLLLSDSGFYLCAWSPGRGRETQYFGPGTRLLVL.